These 27 T cell receptor beta chains originate from one sample sequenced in a study of neurological immune-mediated disorders. TCRdb re-called the 5' RACE reads through MiXCR, storing one row per CDR3 protein. The repertoire holds about 10,000 distinct CDR3 sequences, with around 21% as singletons. The sample taken for sequencing was CD8+ T cells from blood. These receptors were taken from a woman between 35 and 50 years old with multiple sclerosis.

This sequence joins TRBV5-1 and TRBJ2-1, with 8 nucleotides matching TRBD1. With V trimmed by 4 bases and J by 6 bases, 9 bases remained unmatched. CDR3 length equals 15 residues. Germline CDR1 and CDR2: SGHRS and YFSETQ. The CDR3 here is CASSLTGGWRNEQFF. Here the CDR3 DNA reads TGCGCCAGCAGCCTTACAGGGGGTTGGCGCAATGAGCAGTTCTTC.

This clonotype is medium-sized by share. The chain uses TRBV5-6 and TRBJ1-6; D ambiguous. The V and J ends lost 1 base and 8 bases respectively, with 7 bases between them. The V gene's germline CDR1 is SGHDT and CDR2 YYEEEE. The CDR3 consists of 13 residues. The chain's CDR3 is CASSLQLDSPLHF. The CDR3, as DNA: TGTGCCAGCAGCTTGCAGTTGGATTCACCCCTCCACTTT. The complete variable domain, with remaining parts taken from reference TRBV5-6 and TRBJ1-6, reads DAGVTQSPTHLIKTRGQQVTLRCSPKSGHDTVSWYQQALGQGPQFIFQYYEEEERQRGNFPDRFSGHQFPNYSSELNVNALLLGDSALYLCASSLQLDSPLHFGNGTRLTVT.

The rearrangement joins TRBV4-1 to TRBJ2-3, with TRBD2 matching over 12 bases. The CDR3 spans 16 residues. Germline assignment: CDR1 MGHRA and CDR2 YSYEKL. Germline trimming cut 4 bases from V and 4 bases from J; bases unmatched to any gene: 6. CDR3 sequence (DNA): TGCGCCAGCAGCCTTGCTAGCGGGGGGGCCGCAGATACGCAGTATTTT. This sequence encodes CASSLASGGAADTQYF.

This clonotype occurred once. The chain links TRBV9 to TRBJ1-4; unclear D gene. V was clipped by 1 base and J by 8 bases, with 12 bases between them. Germline V gene data show CDR1 as SGDLS and CDR2 as YYNGEE. The CDR3 is 14 residues long. The CDR3 DNA reads TGTGCCAGCAGCGTAACGGGCAACGGGGAAAAACTGTTTTTT. Amino acid sequence: CASSVTGNGEKLFF.

Within the sample, this clonotype is medium-sized. The chain combines TRBV9 with TRBJ1-2; D ambiguous. Trimming pared 2 bases from V and 5 bases from J, leaving 10 bases between. The CDR3 length is 13 residues. Germline V gene sequence: CDR1 SGDLS, CDR2 YYNGEE. For the CDR3, the DNA is TGTGCCAGCAGCGTCGAGGACGGGTATGGCTACACCTTC. Its translation is CASSVEDGYGYTF.

This clonotype was counted many times. The chain uses TRBV7-8 and TRBJ1-2; TRBD1 is a possible D gene (5 bases). Germline CDR1 and CDR2: SGHVS and FQNEAQ. This CDR3 contains 15 residues. Deletions cut 4 bases from V and 0 bases from J, with 12 bases between. CDR3 coding DNA: TGTGCCAGCAGCTCCCGACAGCTTACTAACTATGGCTACACCTTC. It encodes CASSSRQLTNYGYTF.

This clonotype has ten or more counts. The chain has TRBV11-2 and TRBJ2-7, with D unresolved. CDR1 SGHAT and CDR2 FQNNGV come from the germline V gene. The CDR3 extends over 16 amino acids. The V end was cut by 6 bases, the J end by 12 bases, with 30 bases between. CDR3 DNA: TGTGCCAGCAGAGATACCATGAGGAAGGACGGACGCCGGTGGTACTTC. It translates to CASRDTMRKDGRRWYF.

This clonotype was detected ten times or more. The DNA of the CDR3 is TGTGCCAGCAGCGCACAGGGAAACATTCAGTACTTC. Translated: CASSAQGNIQYF. The J gene is TRBJ2-4, the V gene TRBV9; D is perhaps TRBD1 (6 bases). The CDR3 runs to 12 residues. V lost 3 bases to trimming and J lost 6 bases, with 7 bases between them. The germline V gene has CDR1 SGDLS and CDR2 YYNGEE. The full variable domain, its missing parts supplied by reference TRBV9 and TRBJ2-4, is DSGVTQTPKHLITATGQRVTLRCSPRSGDLSVYWYQQSLDQGLQFLIQYYNGEERAKGNILERFSAQQFPDLHSELNLSSLELGDSALYFCASSAQGNIQYFGAGTRLSVL.

This clonotype is deemed large. The rearrangement joins TRBV7-9 to TRBJ2-3; 9 bases map to TRBD2. The CDR3 spans 15 residues. Unmatched junction bases numbered 2, after V lost 2 bases and J lost 2 bases. Germline V CDR1 and CDR2: SEHNR, FQNEAQ (reference sequence). In nucleotides, the CDR3 is TGTGCCAGCAGCTTAAGCGGGGGGCTCACAGATACGCAGTATTTT. This encodes CASSLSGGLTDTQYF.

CDR3 in DNA: TGTGCCAGCAGCCGTACTAGCGGGGGGCCTGGTGAGCAGTTCTTC. This translates into CASSRTSGGPGEQFF. This rearrangement joins TRBV3-1 to TRBJ2-1; 12 nucleotides line up with TRBD2. Losses at the gene ends were 4 bases for V and 9 bases for J; bases not matched to a gene: 7. The germline V gene encodes CDR1 LGHDT and CDR2 YNNKEL (reference sequence). The CDR3 extends over 15 amino acids.

By its share, this clonotype is medium-sized. The CDR3 region is CATSDLKDTGELFF. The CDR3 DNA reads as TGTGCCACCAGTGATCTCAAGGACACCGGGGAGCTGTTTTTT. The chain is built from TRBV24-1 and TRBJ2-2; D gene ambiguous. CDR1 is KGHDR, CDR2 SFDVKD, per germline. V was pared by 3 bases and J by 3 bases, with 7 bases between. The CDR3 loop spans 14 amino acids.

This clonotype was counted at least ten times. The chain is built from TRBV11-2 and TRBJ2-3; 11 nucleotides match TRBD2. CDR3 length equals 17 residues. V lost 1 base, J lost 1 base, and 4 bases stayed unmatched. Germline-derived CDR1 and CDR2 are SGHAT and FQNNGV. CDR3 sequence reads: CASSLGVGLAGTDTQYF. The DNA for the CDR3 is TGTGCCAGCAGCTTAGGAGTGGGACTAGCGGGCACAGATACGCAGTATTTT.

This clonotype was recorded at least ten times. The chain uses TRBV20-1 and TRBJ1-4; no reliable D call. V was cut by 0 bases and J by 4 bases, with 15 bases left in between. The CDR3 is made up of 16 amino acids. From germline, CDR1 is DFQATT and CDR2 SNEGSKA (reference sequence). The CDR3 here is CSARDMVRGLNEKLFF. The CDR3 DNA reads as TGCAGTGCTAGAGATATGGTTCGCGGTCTTAATGAAAAACTGTTTTTT.

The V gene is TRBV20-1, the J gene TRBJ2-7; tentative D call: TRBD2 (6 bases). The J call may not be correct, given that the DNA end is closer to TRBJ2-5. The germline V gene encodes CDR1 DFQATT and CDR2 SNEGSKA (reference sequence). The CDR3 has 15 amino acids. The CDR3 is CSARDIGDFQETQYF. The CDR3 bases are TGCAGTGCTAGAGATATAGGGGACTTCCAAGAGACCCAGTACTTC.

The chain employs TRBV4-1 and TRBJ2-1; D is ambiguous. This CDR3 is 14 amino acids long. V dropped 1 base and J dropped 8 bases, with 12 bases sitting between them. Germline lookup yields CDR1 MGHRA and CDR2 YSYEKL. The CDR3 DNA reads as TGCGCCAGCAGCCAAGCCCCGGAGAGCGATGAGCAGTTCTTC. Protein sequence: CASSQAPESDEQFF.

In its sample, this clonotype is medium-sized (0.01 to 0.1%). The V gene is TRBV5-1, the J gene TRBJ2-7, with 7 bases fitting TRBD1. This CDR3 contains 15 residues. V shed 2 bases and J 7 bases; nucleotides not matched to a gene: 12. CDR1 is SGHRS and CDR2 is YFSETQ in the germline V gene. CDR3 sequence reads: CASSLEQGMRLEQYF. CDR3 nucleotide sequence: TGCGCCAGCAGCTTAGAACAGGGGATGAGACTTGAGCAGTACTTC. Full variable domain (outside the CDR3, taken from reference TRBV5-1 and TRBJ2-7): KAGVTQTPRYLIKTRGQQVTLSCSPISGHRSVSWYQQTPGQGLQFLFEYFSETQRNKGNFPGRFSGRQFSNSRSEMNVSTLELGDSALYLCASSLEQGMRLEQYFGPGTRLTVT.

The chain recombines TRBV5-1 with TRBJ2-5; weak D call: TRBD2 (6 bases). The CDR3 spans 15 residues. Trimming removed 4 bases at V and 4 bases at J, with 17 bases between. Germline CDR1 SGHRS, CDR2 YFSETQ. As DNA, the CDR3 is TGCGCCAGCAGCCCAAATCTAGCGTCGGGAGAGACCCAGTACTTC. The encoded protein is CASSPNLASGETQYF.

This clonotype occurred many times. The V and J genes are TRBV3-1 and TRBJ2-1; no reliable D call. The CDR3 covers 16 residues. Germline V lookup: CDR1 LGHDT, CDR2 YNNKEL (reference sequence). Trimming stripped 0 bases from V and 5 bases from J, with 14 bases between. In nucleotides, the CDR3 is TGTGCCAGCAGCCAAGACTCACCGGCGTGGGACAATGAGCAGTTCTTC. Protein product: CASSQDSPAWDNEQFF.

This clonotype qualifies as medium-sized. The chain combines TRBV27 with TRBJ2-1; 14 bases agree with TRBD2. The CDR3 spans 15 residues. The V and J ends lost 5 bases and 6 bases, in that order; junction bases with no gene match: 3. Germline V gene lookup returns CDR1 MNHEY and CDR2 SMNVEV (reference sequence). CDR3 protein: CASSPGTSGSNEQFF. As DNA, the CDR3 is TGTGCCAGCAGTCCCGGGACTAGCGGGAGCAATGAGCAGTTCTTC.

V usage is TRBV10-3 and J usage is TRBJ2-2; TRBD1 is a possible D gene (5 bases). Germline CDR1 ENHRY, CDR2 SYGVKD. Trimming took 3 bases from V and 4 from J, leaving 15 bases between them. This CDR3 region has 16 residues. CDR3 nucleotide sequence: TGTGCCATCAGTGACCCAGGAACAGGAAGCACCGGGGAGCTGTTTTTT. This codes for CAISDPGTGSTGELFF.

The chain has TRBV5-1 and TRBJ1-6, with D uncertain. CDR1 and CDR2 from the germline V gene are SGHRS and YFSETQ. Trimming shortened V by 2 bases and J by 6 bases, and 15 bases separated the two germline ends. The CDR3 contains 16 residues. This CDR3 reads CASSFGDTGSNSPLHF. The CDR3 region has the DNA TGCGCCAGCAGCTTCGGCGATACCGGATCTAATTCACCCCTCCACTTT.

This clonotype was counted at least ten times. This chain joins TRBV7-9 and TRBJ2-7; 9 bases line up with TRBD1. This CDR3 is built from 14 residues. Unmatched junction bases numbered 7, after V lost 5 bases and J lost 5 bases. The germline V gene encodes CDR1 SEHNR and CDR2 FQNEAQ (reference sequence). Written as DNA, the CDR3 is TGTGCCAGCAGCCCCCCGGACAGGGGCCACGAGCAGTACTTC. It yields the protein CASSPPDRGHEQYF.

This clonotype is categorized as medium-sized. This chain links TRBV9 with TRBJ1-1; perhaps TRBD1 as D (5 bases). The CDR3 has 13 amino acids. Trimming took off 9 bases at V and 6 bases at J, with 18 bases between the two ends. Per germline, CDR1 SGDLS and CDR2 YYNGEE. The CDR3, as DNA: TGTGCCACTCGACCTGCACAGACAGCTGAAGCTTTCTTT. It yields the protein CATRPAQTAEAFF.

The sample holds many counts of this clonotype. This chain joins TRBV6-2 or TRBV6-3 and TRBJ1-4; D is unresolved. V was trimmed by 1 base and J by 4 bases, leaving 1 base between them. This CDR3 has 12 amino acids. Germline CDR1 MNHEY, CDR2 SVGEGT. The CDR3 here is CASSYYNEKLFF. The CDR3 region has the DNA TGTGCCAGCAGTTACTATAATGAAAAACTGTTTTTT.

This clonotype was counted ten times or more. The genes are TRBV7-2 and TRBJ1-2; no reliable D call. This CDR3 is 12 amino acids long. V was clipped by 1 base and J by 2 bases, with 2 bases between them. Per the germline V gene, CDR1 is SGHTA and CDR2 is FQGNSA. The CDR3 region is CASSLGNYGYTF. The DNA of the CDR3 is TGTGCCAGCAGCTTAGGAAACTATGGCTACACCTTC.

This rearrangement joins TRBV6-6 to TRBJ1-1, with D unclear. The CDR3 sequence is 15 residues long. Trimming removed 0 bases at V and 3 bases at J, with 11 bases between. CDR1 is MNHNY and CDR2 is SVGAGI in the germline V gene (reference sequence). The CDR3 DNA follows: TGTGCCAGCAGTTACTCGGAAGGTTACGACACTGAAGCTTTCTTT. It codes for CASSYSEGYDTEAFF.

This clonotype is medium-sized in the sample. This chain uses TRBV6-5 with TRBJ1-3, with D possibly TRBD1 on 6 matching bases. The V gene lost 5 bases and the J gene lost 1 base, with 12 bases spanning the gap. CDR1 and CDR2 from the germline V gene are MNHEY and SVGAGI. The CDR3 length is 15 residues. The CDR3 DNA follows: TGTGCCAGCAGTCCTGGGGACACTTCTGGAAACACCATATATTTT. This translates into CASSPGDTSGNTIYF.